Reported below is one T cell receptor beta chain. What this receptor recognizes is not known. The input lacks base qualities; no much larger clone sits a single base away. The library was generated by PCR. The listed sequencing device is NextSeq 500. Bulk TCR libraries were generated as previously described, with the TCR primers listed in Table S5 used. Total RNA was purified with the Qiagen AllPrep DNA/RNA kit. Reads from multiple sequencing runs of the same library were pooled before analysis. Turning to the authors' computational methods: Reads were retained only if their TCR constant sequence matched exactly, and those retained reads were trimmed to 150 nt and grouped according to their 12-nt molecular barcodes. Within each barcode group, reads were sub-clustered at a 15% Levenshtein threshold, and quality-weighted consensus sequences were built per RNA molecule. Non-functional sequences were excluded, and lower-count sequences lying one edit away from another sequence were also excluded. On the basis of fitting two negative binomial distributions, barcode sub-clusters with fewer than 20% of the maximum read count were discarded. TCRdb passed the public sequencing reads through fastp at Q25 and MiXCR, retaining productive beta sequences. Rows are unified per CDR3 protein, each entry keeping the most common DNA and genes. The authors' filters were not applied to this entry. The sample table records 85,000 to 130,000 distinct CDR3 sequences; roughly a third of these occur just once. In total, the top ten clones hold less than 5% of the sample.

These data are taken from a study of molecular identifiers for immune sequencing clone quantification listed by TCRdb under 2018. Study-level background: In a replicate experiment, RNA from roughly 20,000 or 100,000 naive CD8 T cells was split into five aliquots, four of which were sequenced. CD8 T cells were used in a methods study to benchmark molecular-identifier clustering-based TCR repertoire sequencing (MIDCIRS) and TCR RNA copy counting. What the research found in general, with its limitations: Clones above 20 RNA copies held over 99% of molecules in CMV-specific effector cells but under 1% in naive cells. Spiked-in Jurkat TCR RNA equal to a single cell's worth was reported to be detectable even within 1,100,000 naive CD8 T cells. Modeling estimated about 3 recovered TCR RNA copies per cell, compared with around 9.7 by digital PCR, which implies 25% to 30% capture efficiency. Highly expanded clone sizes could be underestimated because identical TCR molecules may share a barcode. Naive libraries contained spiked-in Jurkat TCR RNA (approximately nine copies' worth), which is not part of the donor repertoire. When barcode sub-clustering was omitted, TCR diversity was inflated by chimeric consensus sequences, with chimeras reaching as high as 47%.

Libraries of naive CD8 T cells were generated from roughly 21,000 to 960,000 sorted cells, with 10%, 30% or 50% of the purified RNA used. On a BD FACSAria II, naive CD8 T cells were FACS-sorted as CD8+CD4-CCR7+CD45RA+ and collected into RLT Plus buffer. Detection sensitivity was tested by spiking Jurkat RNA equal to roughly ten TCR copies' worth into samples containing roughly 19,000-1,100,000 naive CD8 T cells. CD8 T cells were enriched with RosetteSep CD8+ T Cell Enrichment Cocktail and Ficoll-Paque, followed by ACK red cell lysis. Reading the germline V gene gives CDR1 SGDLS and CDR2 YYNGEE. Germline trimming amounts to 2 bases on V and 7 bases on J, with 5 as the count of junction bases outside the gene matches. Counted from cysteine to phenylalanine, this CDR3 has 15 amino acids. The read is trimmed to its CDR3 DNA, 45 bases read in frame from base 1.

This sequence uses TRBV9 and TRBJ2-1; 11 of the junction bases match TRBD2. The sequenced material came from naive CD8+ T cells from blood, with Jurkat cell RNA spiked in. The cell subset or site label, as the study defines it: FACS-sorted CD8+CD4-CCR7+CD45RA+ naive T cells. The source of this sequence is a human donor in good health. Some libraries in this study had Jurkat cell RNA spiked in. Here is the DNA: TGTGCCAGCAGCGTGGAGACTAGCGGGACGAATGAGCAGTTCTTC. Translated, this is CASSVETSGTNEQFF.